A selection of T cell receptor beta chains follows, all from one sample in a study of blood T cells in healthy people across ages. Each CDR3 protein gets one entry after TCRdb re-called the 5' RACE reads with MiXCR. The sample has roughly 2 million distinct CDR3 sequences; 40% to 55% are singletons. Sequencing input: blood. These receptors all come from a woman in her thirties or forties in good health. Each CDR3 is given with its conserved first and last residue. The D gene is left open where the match is weak. Clone sizes are given selectively: once, few, many, or a class where the clone is expanded.

clone size	D gene	CDR3 length	J gene	V gene	CDR3 protein	CDR3 DNA
once	TRBD1	18	TRBJ2-5	TRBV20-1	CSARGGQGAAGWQETQYF	TGCAGTGCTAGAGGCGGACAGGGGGCGGCCGGTTGGCAAGAGACCCAGTACTTC
many	.	14	TRBJ1-2	TRBV7-9	CASSPPGQQGGYTF	TGTGCCAGCAGCCCCCCAGGTCAGCAGGGCGGCTACACCTTC
.	.	14	TRBJ1-1	TRBV20-1	CSAPKGDSNTEAFF	TGCAGTGCCCCTAAGGGGGACTCGAACACTGAAGCTTTCTTT
.	.	15	TRBJ2-4	TRBV12-3/TRBV12-4	CASRKRYPVGNIQYF	TGTGCCAGCAGGAAAAGGTATCCGGTTGGAAACATTCAGTACTTC
few	TRBD1	11	TRBJ2-7	TRBV29-1	CSVGTGDEQYF	TGCAGCGTTGGGACAGGGGACGAGCAGTACTTC
.	.	15	TRBJ1-2	TRBV6-5	CASSYSVEGREGYTF	TGTGCCAGCAGTTACTCGGTAGAGGGGAGGGAAGGCTACACCTTC
.	.	15	TRBJ2-5	TRBV20-1	CSARETGLWGETQYF	TGCAGTGCTAGAGAAACTGGGCTCTGGGGGGAGACCCAGTACTTC
.	TRBD2	24	TRBJ2-3	TRBV4-1	CASSQVRGLAGGASFYDSTDTQYF	TGCGCCAGCAGCCAAGTGAGGGGACTAGCGGGGGGGGCATCCTTCTATGATAGCACAGATACGCAGTATTTT
.	.	14	TRBJ1-1	TRBV9	CASSNVLGGTEAFF	TGTGCCAGCAGCAATGTACTTGGGGGGACTGAAGCTTTCTTT
few	.	14	TRBJ2-5	TRBV7-2	CASSLVAVSETQYF	TGTGCCAGCAGCTTAGTAGCGGTTTCCGAGACCCAGTACTTC
once	.	15	TRBJ2-7	TRBV3-1	CASSPTQGGGYEQYF	TGTGCCAGCAGCCCTACACAGGGTGGGGGCTACGAGCAGTACTTC
.	.	13	TRBJ2-3	TRBV20-1	CSASQGGTDTQYF	TGCAGTGCTAGCCAGGGGGGAACAGATACGCAGTATTTT
.	TRBD1	13	TRBJ2-7	TRBV20-1	CSAFTGQGYEQYF	TGCAGTGCTTTTACGGGACAGGGCTACGAGCAGTACTTC
few	.	14	TRBJ2-5	TRBV20-1	CSATPGQVQETQYF	TGCAGTGCTACCCCGGGACAAGTCCAAGAGACCCAGTACTTC
.	TRBD2	19	TRBJ2-3	TRBV14	CASSQGLGLAGGRTDTQYF	TGTGCCAGCAGCCAAGGACTAGGACTAGCGGGGGGGCGCACAGATACGCAGTATTTT
.	TRBD1	12	TRBJ2-7	TRBV20-1	CSARGTGVVQYF	TGCAGTGCTAGAGGGACAGGGGTCGTCCAGTACTTC
.	.	14	TRBJ1-6	TRBV3-1	CASSQTQGWSPLHF	TGTGCCAGCAGCCAAACGCAGGGGTGGTCACCCCTCCACTTT
.	.	12	TRBJ2-5	TRBV9	CASSTNEETQYF	TGTGCCAGCAGCACTAACGAAGAGACCCAGTACTTC
.	.	12	TRBJ1-1	TRBV20-1	CSAMAGGTEAFF	TGCAGTGCTATGGCGGGGGGTACTGAAGCTTTCTTT
.	.	15	TRBJ1-2	TRBV27	CASSSRDVPNYGYTF	TGTGCCAGCAGTTCGAGGGACGTACCTAACTATGGCTACACCTTC
.	.	13	TRBJ2-1	TRBV20-1	CSVARYSYNEQFF	TGCAGTGTCGCTCGTTACTCCTACAATGAGCAGTTCTTC
many	TRBD1	15	TRBJ2-1	TRBV7-2	CASSLPGQGSNEQFF	TGTGCCAGCAGCTTACCGGGACAGGGAAGCAATGAGCAGTTCTTC
.	TRBD2	13	TRBJ2-3	TRBV7-6	CASTLADTDTQYF	TGTGCCAGCACCCTAGCGGACACAGATACGCAGTATTTT
.	.	16	TRBJ2-6	TRBV9	CASSVGQVSGANVLTF	TGTGCCAGCAGCGTAGGACAGGTATCTGGGGCCAACGTCCTGACTTTC
.	.	14	TRBJ2-3	TRBV11-1	CATEGAGRTDTQYF	TGTGCCACCGAAGGAGCAGGCCGCACAGATACGCAGTATTTT
few	TRBD2	15	TRBJ2-5	TRBV4-3	CASSVSGTRGETQYF	TGCGCCAGCAGCGTCTCCGGGACTAGGGGGGAGACCCAGTACTTC
.	TRBD2	15	TRBJ2-5	TRBV12-3/TRBV12-4	CASSPSGGTGETQYF	TGTGCCAGCAGCCCTAGCGGGGGTACAGGAGAGACCCAGTACTTC
.	TRBD1	17	TRBJ2-5	TRBV4-2	CASSQGEGDSRYNEQYF	TGTGCCAGCAGCCAAGGAGAAGGGGACAGCCGATACAATGAGCAGTACTTC